These 27 T cell receptor beta chains originate from one sample sequenced in a study of T cells in Graves' hyperthyroidism and ophthalmopathy. Amplified regions were TCR beta CDR3 sequences from RNA transcripts. The TCR CDR3 was amplified in a first-round RT-PCR using the HTBI primer set. Each CDR3 protein is one row after TCRdb ran MiXCR on the multiplex PCR reads. The data contain fewer than 600,000 distinct CDR3 sequences, approximately 15% of them singletons. Sequenced: blood. Receptor source: a woman between 18 and 30 years old with Graves' hyperthyroidism.

This clonotype has just a few counts. The chain links TRBV7-9 to TRBJ1-5; TRBD1 matches 8 bases. CDR3 length equals 15 residues. With V trimmed by 5 bases and J by 7 bases, 10 bases remained unmatched. Germline loops: CDR1 SEHNR, CDR2 FQNEAQ (reference sequence). The CDR3 loop reads CASSLPGTGEQPQHF. The CDR3 DNA reads TGTGCCAGCAGCCTACCAGGGACAGGTGAACAGCCCCAGCATTTT.

CDR3 sequence (DNA): TGTGCCAGCAGCCCGGTCAATCAAGCCCAGCATTTT. Amino acids: CASSPVNQAQHF. V usage is TRBV7-9 and J usage is TRBJ1-5; D gene unclear. This CDR3 is built from 12 residues. From germline, CDR1 is SEHNR and CDR2 FQNEAQ (reference sequence). V lost 5 bases, J lost 11 bases, and 13 bases lay in between.

This clonotype was seen only a few times. V gene TRBV5-1 combines with J gene TRBJ1-1; the match to TRBD1 covers 7 bases. The V gene end was trimmed by 4 bases and the J gene end by 0 bases; junction bases not matched to a gene: 6. Germline lookup yields CDR1 SGHRS and CDR2 YFSETQ. This CDR3 spans 15 amino acids. The CDR3 loop is CASSPIQGMNTEAFF. The CDR3 bases are TGCGCCAGCAGCCCCATACAGGGGATGAACACTGAAGCTTTCTTT.

The chain carries TRBV19 and TRBJ1-4, with TRBD1 matching over 8 bases. J was trimmed by 8 bases and V by 5 bases; bases with no gene match: 10. Germline V gives CDR1 LNHDA, CDR2 SQIVND (reference sequence). This CDR3 is 15 amino acids long. CDR3 sequence reads: CASSFDDRGGEKLFF. CDR3 DNA: TGTGCCAGTAGTTTCGACGACAGGGGTGGGGAAAAACTGTTTTTT.

This clonotype was found a few times. The chain uses TRBV20-1 and TRBJ2-1, with D possibly TRBD1 on 6 matching bases. The CDR3 spans 14 residues. Trimming pared 0 bases from V and 0 bases from J, leaving 6 bases between. The germline V gene has CDR1 DFQATT and CDR2 SNEGSKA (reference sequence). The CDR3: CSAREDSSYNEQFF. As DNA, the CDR3 is TGCAGTGCTAGAGAGGACAGCTCCTACAATGAGCAGTTCTTC.

This clonotype was found many times. CDR3 sequence (DNA): TGTGCCAGCAGTGATTTCGGGGGTTGGACTGAAGCTTTCTTT. It yields the protein CASSDFGGWTEAFF. The rearrangement joins TRBV2 to TRBJ1-1; D perhaps matches TRBD1 (5 bases). There are 14 residues in the CDR3. V shed 3 bases and J shed 5 bases, with 13 bases lying between them. The V gene's germline CDR1 is SNHLY and CDR2 FYNNEI.

The chain employs TRBV5-5 and TRBJ1-6; no clear D. This CDR3 has 15 amino acids. Trimming pared 1 base from V and 5 bases from J, leaving 10 bases between. CDR1 and CDR2 (germline): SGHKS, YYEKEE (reference sequence). CDR3 coding DNA: TGTGCCAGCAGCTTGTGGAGAGGCGATAATTCACCCCTCCACTTT. It encodes CASSLWRGDNSPLHF.

CDR3 nucleotide sequence: TGCAGTGCTAGAATTTTTCAAGCGGGGATCTACAATGAGCAGTTCTTC. Translating gives CSARIFQAGIYNEQFF. The V gene is TRBV20-1, the J gene TRBJ2-1; 7 bases match TRBD2. The germline V gene encodes CDR1 DFQATT and CDR2 SNEGSKA (reference sequence). J lost 3 bases, V lost 2 bases, and 10 bases had no gene match. CDR3 length: 16 amino acids.

This clonotype was recorded at least ten times. The V and J genes are TRBV7-3 and TRBJ2-2; D gene ambiguous. Trimming removed 5 bases at V and 1 base at J, with 11 bases between. CDR1 is SGHTA, CDR2 FQGTGA, per germline. The CDR3 contains 15 residues. This CDR3 reads CASSLRNWNTGELFF. The CDR3 DNA is TGTGCCAGCAGCCTCCGGAATTGGAACACCGGGGAGCTGTTTTTT. Combining the CDR3 with reference TRBV7-3 and TRBJ2-2 gives the whole variable domain GAGVSQTPSNKVTEKGKYVELRCDPISGHTALYWYRQSLGQGPEFLIYFQGTGAADDSGLPNDRFFAVRPEGSVSTLKIQRTERGDSAVYLCASSLRNWNTGELFFGEGSRLTVL.

There are many counts of this clonotype. The CDR3 region is CASSLLAGGPDEQFF. CDR3 DNA: TGTGCCAGCAGCCTACTAGCGGGAGGGCCAGATGAGCAGTTCTTC. The chain uses TRBV7-3 and TRBJ2-1; TRBD2 agrees at 13 bases. Per germline, CDR1 SGHTA and CDR2 FQGTGA. V lost 5 bases and J lost 8; bases outside the gene matches: 6. CDR3 size: 15 residues.

This clonotype was counted a few times. The gene calls are TRBV20-1 and TRBJ2-7; perhaps TRBD2 as D (6 bases). CDR3 length equals 13 residues. V was cut by 4 bases and J by 0 bases, with 10 bases left in between. Germline V CDR1 and CDR2: DFQATT, SNEGSKA (reference sequence). The CDR3 protein is CSATPTSSYEQYF. The CDR3 DNA sequence: TGCAGTGCTACCCCGACTAGCTCCTACGAGCAGTACTTC.

The rearrangement joins TRBV9 to TRBJ2-1; TRBD2 agrees at 14 bases. With V trimmed by 4 bases and J by 9 bases, 9 bases remained unmatched. CDR1 and CDR2 from the germline V gene are SGDLS and YYNGEE. CDR3 length: 16 amino acids. The CDR3 DNA sequence: TGTGCCAGCAGCCTAGGACTAGCGGGAGGATGGGGTGAGCAGTTCTTC. Residues: CASSLGLAGGWGEQFF.

This clonotype was recorded at least ten times. The V and J genes are TRBV12-3 or TRBV12-4 and TRBJ1-6; 9 bases map to TRBD1. After removal of 6 bases from V and 7 bases from J, the junction contained 7 bases not matched to a gene. The CDR3 has 15 amino acids. In nucleotides, the CDR3 is TGTGCCAGCAGCCGACAGGGGGTCATGAATTCACCCCTCCACTTT. Protein product: CASSRQGVMNSPLHF.

The V gene is TRBV9, the J gene TRBJ1-3, with D maybe TRBD1 (5 bases). V shed 4 bases and J shed 4 bases, with 15 bases lying between them. The CDR3 covers 15 residues. Germline CDR1 and CDR2: SGDLS and YYNGEE. The CDR3 DNA reads as TGTGCCAGCAGCACCCAGGGATCCGCCGGAAACACCATATATTTT. Encoded protein: CASSTQGSAGNTIYF.

This rearrangement joins TRBV24-1 to TRBJ2-1; either TRBD1 or TRBD2 may fit D (7 bases each). The CDR3 runs to 15 residues. Germline CDR1 KGHDR, CDR2 SFDVKD. The V and J ends lost 7 bases and 3 bases respectively, with 15 bases between them. The CDR3 DNA reads as TGTGCCACCAGCGGGGGGCAGGGGGGCTACAATGAGCAGTTCTTC. Its protein product is CATSGGQGGYNEQFF.

This clonotype was observed many times. The chain links TRBV19 to TRBJ2-4, with TRBD2 identical over 10 bases. The CDR3 is made up of 18 amino acids. The junction had 11 bases not matched to a gene; V was cut back by 3 bases and J by 3 bases. Looked up from germline, CDR1 is LNHDA and CDR2 is SQIVND (reference sequence). DNA of the CDR3: TGTGCCAGTAGTATTCCGAGCGGGAGGGCCCTCGGCAAAAACATTCAGTACTTC. This translates into CASSIPSGRALGKNIQYF.

This rearrangement joins TRBV2 to TRBJ1-5; no firm D call. The V and J ends lost 2 bases and 4 bases respectively, with 9 bases between them. Germline-derived CDR1 and CDR2 are SNHLY and FYNNEI. This CDR3 is built from 14 residues. The CDR3 DNA sequence: TGTGCCAGCAGTGAACAGGTATGGAATCAGCCCCAGCATTTT. Translated, it gives CASSEQVWNQPQHF. Looking up the rest from reference TRBV2 and TRBJ1-5 gives the full variable domain: EPEVTQTPSHQVTQMGQEVILRCVPISNHLYFYWYRQILGQKVEFLVSFYNNEISEKSEIFDDQFSVERPDGSNFTLKIRSTKLEDSAMYFCASSEQVWNQPQHFGDGTRLSIL.

This clonotype was seen at least ten times. The chain joins TRBV7-3 to TRBJ2-1, with 8 bases lining up with TRBD2. J lost 8 bases, V lost 5 bases, and 8 bases had no gene match. The V gene's germline CDR1 is SGHTA and CDR2 FQGTGA. The CDR3 totals 14 residues. The CDR3 sequence: CASSPGLAYDEQFF. The DNA for the CDR3 is TGTGCCAGCAGCCCTGGACTAGCATACGATGAGCAGTTCTTC.

This clonotype was detected only a few times. V usage is TRBV7-6 and J usage is TRBJ1-2; TRBD1 is a possible D gene (6 bases). This CDR3 region has 14 residues. CDR1 and CDR2 (germline): SGHVS, FNYEAQ. V lost 10 bases, J lost 7 bases, and 22 bases lay in between. The CDR3 here is CATLEGGLGGGYTF. DNA of the CDR3: TGTGCCACCTTGGAGGGGGGGCTGGGAGGTGGCTACACCTTC.

This clonotype was observed a handful of times. The V call is TRBV12-3 or TRBV12-4, the J call TRBJ1-5, with D unresolved. The CDR3 contains 13 residues. V was clipped by 6 bases and J by 0 bases, with 6 bases between them. The CDR3 is CASRSDSNQPQHF. The CDR3 nucleotides read TGTGCCAGCAGGTCGGATAGCAATCAGCCCCAGCATTTT.

This clonotype was detected ten times or more. The chain is built from TRBV20-1 and TRBJ1-5, with D perhaps matching TRBD1 (5 bases). The CDR3 totals 15 residues. Germline lookup yields CDR1 DFQATT and CDR2 SNEGSKA (reference sequence). The V end lost 1 base, the J end lost 4 bases, and 14 bases lay between the germline ends. Here the CDR3 DNA reads TGCAGTGCTAGAGGGGGGGTATCGGGGAATCAGCCCCAGCATTTT. Translation: CSARGGVSGNQPQHF.

At least ten counts were recorded for this clonotype. The chain combines TRBV11-3 with TRBJ2-1; 8 nucleotides agree with TRBD1. V shed 5 bases and J 7 bases; nucleotides not matched to a gene: 7. Per the germline V gene, CDR1 is SGHNT and CDR2 is YENEEA. The CDR3 sequence is 14 residues long. The CDR3 is CASSPPDRENEQFF. CDR3 sequence (DNA): TGTGCCAGCAGCCCTCCGGACAGGGAGAATGAGCAGTTCTTC.

The rearrangement joins TRBV6-6 to TRBJ2-7; no clear D. V dropped 0 bases and J dropped 6 bases, with 12 bases sitting between them. Per the germline V gene, CDR1 is MNHNY and CDR2 is SVGAGI (reference sequence). This CDR3 spans 14 amino acids. CDR3 bases: TGTGCCAGCAGTTACTCCGGGCAGGCCGGCGAGCAGTACTTC. As protein: CASSYSGQAGEQYF.

The table lists this clonotype with many counts. This chain joins TRBV24-1 and TRBJ1-2; TRBD1 might be the D (5 bases). Trimming shortened V by 4 bases and J by 4 bases, and 15 bases separated the two germline ends. Per germline, CDR1 KGHDR and CDR2 SFDVKD. The CDR3 is 15 amino acids. The CDR3 region has the DNA TGTGCCACCAGTGACCGGCGGTCAGGGAGCTATGGCTACACCTTC. Its translation: CATSDRRSGSYGYTF.

This clonotype was picked up many times. V usage is TRBV12-3 or TRBV12-4 and J usage is TRBJ1-5; D not certain. V lost 4 bases, J lost 4 bases, and 11 bases lay in between. This CDR3 contains 14 residues. CDR3 in DNA: TGTGCCAGCAGTTGGGGTCGGTTAAATCAGCCCCAGCATTTT. This gives the protein CASSWGRLNQPQHF.

This clonotype was picked up a small number of times. This rearrangement joins TRBV5-1 to TRBJ1-2; 9 bases are shared with TRBD1. Germline CDR1 and CDR2: SGHRS and YFSETQ. CDR3 size: 13 residues. V shed 5 bases and J 6 bases; nucleotides not matched to a gene: 5. The CDR3 reads CASRTGGGDGYTF. The CDR3 DNA reads TGCGCCAGCAGGACAGGGGGTGGTGATGGCTACACCTTC.

This clonotype was counted at least ten times. This chain joins TRBV27 and TRBJ2-1; no reliable D call. The germline CDR1 and CDR2 sequences are MNHEY and SMNVEV (reference sequence). CDR3 length: 13 amino acids. Deletions cut 7 bases from V and 3 bases from J, with 10 bases between. CDR3 DNA: TGTGCCAGCACTAACGGTAACTACAATGAGCAGTTCTTC. This sequence encodes CASTNGNYNEQFF.